This T cell receptor (beta chain) stems from a study of molecular identifiers for immune sequencing clone quantification. Preparation methods for the bulk TCR libraries were those previously described, with listed TCR primers. Each CDR3 protein is one row after TCRdb ran MiXCR on the PCR reads. The table lists under 85,000 distinct CDR3 sequences, 15% to 20% of them singletons. Whole-study results and caveats: Clones exceeding 20 RNA copies carried over 99% of effector molecules but under 1% of naive-cell molecules.

Each library that profiled naive CD8 cells came from roughly 20,000 to 1,000,000 sorted cells with 10%, 30% or 50% RNA. This clonotype was detected ten times or more. What it binds is unknown. The germline CDR1 and CDR2 sequences are LGHNA and YSLEER. There are 14 residues in the CDR3. V was shortened by 1 base and J by 6 bases, with 12 bases between the two germline ends. The sequence was obtained from a human donor in good health. Some libraries in this study had Jurkat cell RNA spiked in. Specimen: naive CD8+ T cells from blood, with Jurkat cell RNA spiked in. Described subset: FACS-sorted CD8+CD4-CCR7+CD45RA+ naive T cells. The chain couples TRBV4-3 to TRBJ1-1; D is perhaps TRBD1 (5 bases). The CDR3 region has the DNA TGCGCCAGCAGCCAAGGAAGGGGTTTCGCTGAAGCTTTCTTT. As protein: CASSQGRGFAEAFF.